This passage covers 26 T cell receptor beta chains from one sample sequenced in a study of response to subunit inactivated influenza vaccine. TCRdb passed the RT-PCR reads through MiXCR, listing each CDR3 protein once. This sample has some 800,000 distinct CDR3 sequences; less than 25% occur once, and the top ten carry roughly a tenth. This specimen was PBMCs from blood, taken less than 6 days after vaccination. The receptors were sampled from a man aged 45-60 years who received an inactivated influenza vaccine.

This clonotype was seen at least ten times. The chain couples TRBV5-1 to TRBJ2-1; D is uncertain. This CDR3 has 13 amino acids. Germline assignment: CDR1 SGHRS and CDR2 YFSETQ. V shed 0 bases and J shed 3 bases, with 4 bases lying between them. CDR3 loop: CASSLDIYNEQFF. In DNA form, the CDR3 reads TGCGCCAGCAGCTTGGATATCTACAATGAGCAGTTCTTC.

This clonotype was counted between two and nine times. This chain connects TRBV2 to TRBJ2-7; 9 positions agree with TRBD2. Germline lookup yields CDR1 SNHLY and CDR2 FYNNEI. With 7 bases clipped from V and 4 bases from J, the junction kept 17 bases outside the gene matches. This CDR3 is 17 amino acids long. CDR3 residues: CASTPMPPLAGGYEQYF. CDR3 coding DNA: TGTGCCAGCACCCCTATGCCCCCGCTGGCGGGAGGGTACGAGCAGTACTTC.

This clonotype was observed a few times. The chain uses TRBV20-1 and TRBJ2-5, with D possibly being TRBD1 or TRBD2 (5 bases each). This CDR3 region has 14 residues. Per germline, CDR1 DFQATT and CDR2 SNEGSKA (reference sequence). The germline V and J ends were trimmed by 5 bases and 5 bases, with 18 bases remaining between them. CDR3 loop: CSARRPGTAETQYF. The CDR3 DNA reads as TGCAGTGCTCGACGTCCCGGGACGGCGGAGACCCAGTACTTC.

V is TRBV5-5 and J is TRBJ2-1; tentatively, D is TRBD1 or TRBD2 (5 bases each). This CDR3 spans 16 amino acids. CDR1 is SGHKS, CDR2 YYEKEE, per germline (reference sequence). V shed 1 base and J shed 8 bases, with 19 bases lying between them. The CDR3 DNA follows: TGTGCCAGCAGCTTGTACGCCTCCCAGGGAGCCGATGAGCAGTTCTTC. It translates to CASSLYASQGADEQFF.

This clonotype was detected a few times. Written as DNA, the CDR3 is TGTGCCAGCAAGGAGACAGGGGCACCCTACAATGAGCAGTTCTTC. It translates to CASKETGAPYNEQFF. The rearrangement uses TRBV12-3 or TRBV12-4 and TRBJ2-1; TRBD1 matches 8 bases. The CDR3 contains 15 residues. The V and J ends lost 7 bases and 2 bases, in that order; junction bases with no gene match: 7.

The CDR3 reads CASSRNRFSNQPQHF. The CDR3, as DNA: TGCGCCAGCAGCCGCAACAGATTTAGCAATCAGCCCCAGCATTTT. The J gene is TRBJ1-5, the V gene TRBV4-1; D gene unclear. The CDR3 covers 15 residues. The V end was cut by 4 bases, the J end by 0 bases, with 10 bases between. Germline loops: CDR1 MGHRA, CDR2 YSYEKL.

The genes are TRBV2 and TRBJ2-7, with a weak D call TRBD2 (6 bases). The CDR3 loop spans 16 amino acids. The V end lost 3 bases, the J end lost 3 bases, and 18 bases lay between the germline ends. Germline V gene sequence: CDR1 SNHLY, CDR2 FYNNEI. CDR3 coding DNA: TGTGCCAGCAGTGACCCGGCGGGGACCTTCGGCTACGAGCAGTACTTC. Translating gives CASSDPAGTFGYEQYF. The whole variable domain, remainder taken from reference TRBV2 and TRBJ2-7, is EPEVTQTPSHQVTQMGQEVILRCVPISNHLYFYWYRQILGQKVEFLVSFYNNEISEKSEIFDDQFSVERPDGSNFTLKIRSTKLEDSAMYFCASSDPAGTFGYEQYFGPGTRLTVT.

This clonotype was seen ten or more times. As DNA, the CDR3 is TGCAGTGCTCCCGGGAGTCGAAATTTAATGGAGCAGTTCTTC. It specifies CSAPGSRNLMEQFF. This chain joins TRBV20-1 and TRBJ2-1; D might be TRBD2 (6 bases). Germline CDR1 is DFQATT and CDR2 is SNEGSKA (reference sequence). V gave up 5 bases and J gave up 10 bases, with 21 bases separating them. The length of the CDR3 is 14 residues.

This clonotype was seen repeatedly, ten times or more. The chain joins TRBV7-6 to TRBJ2-1, with 10 bases that match TRBD2. With V trimmed by 0 bases and J by 4 bases, 6 bases remained unmatched. In germline, CDR1 is SGHVS, CDR2 FNYEAQ. The CDR3 totals 17 residues. The CDR3 bases are TGTGCCAGCAGCTTAGCCCACGGGACTAGCGTTTACAATGAGCAGTTCTTC. Translated: CASSLAHGTSVYNEQFF.

This chain uses TRBV6-2 or TRBV6-3 with TRBJ2-1, with unresolved D. The CDR3 is 12 residues long. The germline gives CDR1 MNHEY, CDR2 SVGEGT. V was cut by 3 bases and J by 7 bases, with 7 bases left in between. CDR3 amino acids: CASSYSWNEQFF. For the CDR3, the DNA is TGTGCCAGCAGTTATTCCTGGAATGAGCAGTTCTTC.

This sequence joins TRBV7-3 and TRBJ2-1; D is undetermined. Germline V gene sequence: CDR1 SGHTA, CDR2 FQGTGA. This CDR3 contains 13 residues. The V end was cut by 3 bases, the J end by 6 bases, with 9 bases between. The CDR3: CASSFGASNEQFF. For the CDR3, the DNA is TGTGCCAGCAGCTTCGGAGCGAGCAATGAGCAGTTCTTC.

The chain employs TRBV5-1 and TRBJ2-5; 10 nucleotides match TRBD2. Germline assignment: CDR1 SGHRS and CDR2 YFSETQ. The trim removed 5 bases at V and 4 bases at J, leaving 5 bases unmatched. CDR3 length: 14 amino acids. CDR3 residues: CASRSSGGGETQYF. The DNA for the CDR3 is TGCGCCAGCAGGTCTAGCGGGGGTGGAGAGACCCAGTACTTC.

The CDR3 DNA follows: TGTGCCAGCAACTTAGGTCTGGGCTTGGATACGCAGTATTTT. Its translation is CASNLGLGLDTQYF. The rearrangement joins TRBV12-3 or TRBV12-4 to TRBJ2-3; the D is unclear. The V and J ends lost 7 bases and 6 bases respectively, with 17 bases between them. The CDR3 is 14 amino acids.

The chain combines TRBV24-1 with TRBJ2-3, with D possibly being TRBD2 (7 bases). Germline V gene sequence: CDR1 KGHDR, CDR2 SFDVKD. The CDR3 is 17 amino acids. V dropped 1 base and J dropped 3 bases, with 16 bases sitting between them. Written as DNA, the CDR3 is TGTGCCACCAGTGATTTAGGGGGGGCGGTGAGGACAGATACGCAGTATTTT. It codes for CATSDLGGAVRTDTQYF.

This clonotype appeared a few times. The CDR3 DNA reads as TGTGCCAGCAGCCCGGAATGGGGGGGGAGGGAAGCTTTCTTT. Its protein product is CASSPEWGGREAFF. This chain uses TRBV7-2 with TRBJ1-1; TRBD1 might be the D (5 bases). This CDR3 spans 14 amino acids. V lost 5 bases, J lost 8 bases, and 18 bases lay in between. Looked up from germline, CDR1 is SGHTA and CDR2 is FQGNSA.

The CDR3 reads CAIRHSHNSPLHF. CDR3 DNA: TGTGCCATCCGACATAGCCATAATTCACCCCTCCACTTT. The chain uses TRBV6-2 or TRBV6-3 and TRBJ1-6; D ambiguous. The CDR3 runs 13 residues. Germline V gene sequence: CDR1 MNHEY, CDR2 SVGEGT. Trimming removed 10 bases from V and 5 bases from J, with 12 bases in between.

This CDR3 is CATSDLRTGRTDTQYF. In nucleotides, the CDR3 is TGTGCCACCAGTGATTTGCGGACAGGGCGCACAGATACGCAGTATTTT. V gene TRBV24-1 combines with J gene TRBJ2-3, with 8 bases matching TRBD1. Germline values: CDR1 KGHDR, CDR2 SFDVKD. The ends lost 0 bases at V and 1 base at J; junction bases unmatched: 2. The CDR3 runs 16 residues.

The CDR3 region is CASSLAGQLPSSYEQYF. CDR3 DNA: TGTGCCAGCAGCTTAGCGGGACAGCTACCCAGCTCCTACGAGCAGTACTTC. This chain joins TRBV7-2 and TRBJ2-7, with TRBD1 identical over 7 bases. With 0 bases clipped from V and 0 bases from J, the junction kept 8 bases outside the gene matches. Germline V gene sequence: CDR1 SGHTA, CDR2 FQGNSA. This CDR3 spans 17 amino acids.

This clonotype was observed at least ten times. This rearrangement joins TRBV10-3 to TRBJ2-7; D is unresolved. This CDR3 has 12 amino acids. The V end was cut by 0 bases, the J end by 6 bases, with 6 bases between. Per germline, CDR1 ENHRY and CDR2 SYGVKD. CDR3 sequence (DNA): TGTGCCATCAGTGAGTCGTGGCGCGAGCAGTACTTC. Its translation is CAISESWREQYF.

The chain joins TRBV12-3 or TRBV12-4 to TRBJ1-4, with a possible D match to TRBD1 (6 bases). The CDR3 length is 16 residues. The ends were cut back, 3 bases at V and 8 bases at J, with 19 bases in the middle. In DNA form, the CDR3 reads TGTGCCAGCAGTTTGGGGGACGGGGGCGCAGTCGAAAAACTGTTTTTT. This gives the protein CASSLGDGGAVEKLFF.

The chain uses TRBV14 and TRBJ1-2; D ambiguous. Between the trimmed V and J ends, which lost 5 bases and 8 bases, there was a span of 21 bases. CDR1 SGHDN and CDR2 FVKESK come from the germline V gene. CDR3 length: 15 amino acids. CDR3 sequence (DNA): TGTGCCAGCAGCGAGACCGGGATAGTCACATTAGGCTACACCTTC. This codes for CASSETGIVTLGYTF.

This clonotype showed up many times. The gene calls are TRBV7-9 and TRBJ2-1, with D possibly called TRBD1 or TRBD2 (5 bases each). This CDR3 contains 13 residues. CDR1 is SEHNR, CDR2 FQNEAQ, per germline (reference sequence). Deletions cut 4 bases from V and 7 bases from J, with 11 bases between. The CDR3 protein is CASSSGTGNEQFF. The CDR3 region has the DNA TGTGCCAGCAGCTCCGGGACCGGGAATGAGCAGTTCTTC.

In this sample, this clonotype turned up a few times. The gene calls are TRBV2 and TRBJ2-5; tentatively, D is TRBD1 (6 bases). Looked up from germline, CDR1 is SNHLY and CDR2 is FYNNEI. The CDR3 covers 13 residues. Trimming shortened V by 4 bases and J by 3 bases, and 9 bases separated the two germline ends. The CDR3, as DNA: TGTGCCAGCAGTGTGGACAGAGAAGAGACCCAGTACTTC. Its translation: CASSVDREETQYF.

Only a few counts were recorded for this clonotype. V and J are TRBV7-9 and TRBJ2-4; D gene uncertain. Germline CDR1 is SEHNR and CDR2 is FQNEAQ (reference sequence). V was pared by 3 bases and J by 0 bases, with 6 bases between. The CDR3 contains 14 residues. This chain's CDR3 is CASSFKLAKNIQYF. Here the CDR3 DNA reads TGTGCCAGCAGCTTCAAGCTAGCCAAAAACATTCAGTACTTC.

The chain employs TRBV18 and TRBJ2-7, with D tentatively TRBD1 or TRBD2 (7 bases each). V shed 5 bases and J shed 3 bases, with 17 bases lying between them. The germline V gene encodes CDR1 KGHSH and CDR2 LQKENI. The CDR3 loop spans 15 amino acids. CDR3 in DNA: TGTGCCAGCTCAGCCGCGGGGGACAGCTACTACGAGCAGTACTTC. The encoded protein is CASSAAGDSYYEQYF.

The gene calls are TRBV5-4 and TRBJ2-3; no reliable D call. V lost 3 bases, J lost 0 bases, and 11 bases lay in between. Germline V gene lookup returns CDR1 SGHNT and CDR2 YYREEE (reference sequence). The CDR3 covers 15 residues. This chain's CDR3 is CASSSAAPSTDTQYF. In nucleotides, the CDR3 is TGTGCCAGCAGCTCCGCAGCACCTAGCACAGATACGCAGTATTTT.